One T cell receptor (beta chain) is described in this entry. These data belong to a study of T cells in Graves' hyperthyroidism and ophthalmopathy. The germline V gene has CDR1 DFQATT and CDR2 SNEGSKA (reference sequence). The CDR3 spans 14 residues. V lost 1 base and J 3 bases, leaving 12 bases between the germline ends. TCR beta CDR3 regions were amplified from RNA transcripts. Initially, a first-round RT-PCR of the TCR CDR3 employed the HTBI primer set. One entry per CDR3 protein results from TCRdb running MiXCR on the multiplex PCR reads. This repertoire shows under 450,000 distinct CDR3 sequences, 13% found once; its top ten account for more than 20%.

Sequenced input: blood. The chain carries TRBV20-1 and TRBJ1-2; D perhaps matches TRBD1 (5 bases). This TCR was sampled from a man under 40 with Graves' hyperthyroidism that later progressed to Graves' ophthalmopathy. The CDR3 spells CSARVGAGDYGYTF. The CDR3 DNA sequence: TGCAGTGCTAGAGTTGGGGCGGGGGACTATGGCTACACCTTC.